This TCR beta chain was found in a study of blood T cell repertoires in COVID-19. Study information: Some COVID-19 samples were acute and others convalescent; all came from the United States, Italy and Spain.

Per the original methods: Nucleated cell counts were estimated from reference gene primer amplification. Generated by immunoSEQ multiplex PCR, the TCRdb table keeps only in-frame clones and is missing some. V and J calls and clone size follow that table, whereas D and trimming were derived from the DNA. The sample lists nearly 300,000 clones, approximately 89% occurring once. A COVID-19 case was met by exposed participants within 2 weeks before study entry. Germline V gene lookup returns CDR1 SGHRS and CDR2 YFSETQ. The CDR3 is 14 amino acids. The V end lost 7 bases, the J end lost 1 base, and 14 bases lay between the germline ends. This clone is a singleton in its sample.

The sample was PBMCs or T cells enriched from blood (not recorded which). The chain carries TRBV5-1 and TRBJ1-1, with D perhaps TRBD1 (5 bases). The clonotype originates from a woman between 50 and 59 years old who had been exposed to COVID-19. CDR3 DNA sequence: TGCGCCAGCTGCCTCGCGGGGGGGAACACTGAAGCTTTCTTT. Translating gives CASCLAGGNTEAFF.